The clone carrying this T cell receptor beta chain appeared many times. TCRdb fed the 5' RACE reads into MiXCR, producing one record per CDR3 protein. The sample shows approximately 70,000 distinct CDR3 sequences, around 7% of them seen only once. The data are from a study of T cells after yellow fever vaccination. Study at large: Each low-cell-number fraction was prepared by means of SMART-Seq v4 Ultra Low Input.

Germline CDR1 and CDR2: SGHRS and YFSETQ. The CDR3 sequence is 16 residues long. Trimming cost V 0 bases and J 2 bases; bases outside gene matches: 6. The clonotype originates from a man aged 18 to 29 who received the YFV17D yellow fever vaccine. The V and J genes are TRBV5-1 and TRBJ2-3, with 7 bases that match TRBD2. The specimen comprised CD8+ T cells sorted from PBMCs, sampled 10 days after the first yellow fever vaccination. The CDR3 loop reads CASSLAGGGSTDTQYF. CDR3 DNA sequence: TGCGCCAGCAGCTTGGCCGGCGGGGGATCCACAGATACGCAGTATTTT.